This T cell receptor beta chain stems from a study of cytomegalovirus exposure and HLA in healthy donors. Across the whole study: The same platform as the approximately 730 first-cohort repertoires was used for the 95 to 150 validation repertoires, a later analysis reported. Study results and limitations: Whilst most TCR sequences proved rare, a subset of public TCRs occurred across many donors. In a later analysis, first-cohort TCR clusters were found to tend to co-occur in the 120 validation repertoires. Reportedly, diagnosis of cytomegalovirus status by the classifier showed high specificity and sensitivity.

The CDR3 spans 12 residues. Germline V lookup: CDR1 SSHAT, CDR2 FNYEAQ (reference sequence). To note about this clone: Its target is not known. At one of its ends the junction is not consistent with the germline gene, which may arise from a read error.

Sequencing used immunoSEQ multiplex PCR; TCRdb keeps in-frame clones, though not all of them. Altogether under 150,000 clones are present, 88% being singletons, with the ten largest covering around 8%. The source is a woman aged 18-35 years in good health and CMV-seropositive. The chain joins TRBV7-7 to TRBJ2-5; 10 nucleotides match TRBD2. The sample comprised PBMCs. In DNA form, the CDR3 reads TGTGCTAGCAGCGGGGGGGAAGAGACCCAGTACTTC. Translation gives CASSGGEETQYF. The full variable domain, with the rest looked up from reference TRBV7-7 and TRBJ2-5, is GAGVSQSPRYKVTKRGQDVTLRCDPISSHATLYWYQQALGQGPEFLTYFNYEAQPDKSGLPSDRFSAERPEGSISTLTIQRTEQRDSAMYRCASSGGEETQYFGPGTRLLVL.